This is a list of T cell receptor beta chains from one sample in a study of beta chain features in type 1 diabetes. TCRdb keeps only in-frame clones here, not all; method: immunoSEQ multiplex PCR. Of 300,000 to 400,000 clones in the sample, roughly 8.8% were seen once. Sequences were obtained from central memory CD4+ T cells from blood. These receptor sequences come from a man aged 25 to 40 with type 1 diabetes. CDR3s include the opening cysteine and the closing phenylalanine or tryptophan. Fields, in order: clone size, J gene, D gene, V gene, CDR3 protein, CDR3 DNA. The D gene is left open where the match is weak. The size field is filled for only some rows; it gives once, few, many or a size class.

clone_size: few; j_call: TRBJ2-1; d_call: NA; v_call: TRBV27; cdr3_aa: CASSLWGGPYNEQFF; cdr3_nt: TGTGCCAGCAGTTTATGGGGGGGGCCTTACAATGAGCAGTTCTTC
clone_size: many; j_call: TRBJ2-1; d_call: TRBD2; v_call: TRBV9; cdr3_aa: CASSVGTSGGPNNEQFF; cdr3_nt: TGTGCCAGCAGCGTAGGTACTAGCGGGGGACCTAACAATGAGCAGTTCTTC
clone_size: NA; j_call: TRBJ2-3; d_call: NA; v_call: TRBV5-1; cdr3_aa: CASSLEGQITDTQYF; cdr3_nt: TGCGCCAGCAGCTTGGAAGGACAGATCACAGATACGCAGTATTTT
clone_size: few; j_call: TRBJ2-7; d_call: TRBD1; v_call: TRBV9; cdr3_aa: CASRRDRYLGEQYF; cdr3_nt: TGTGCCAGCCGAAGGGACAGGTATTTGGGCGAGCAGTACTTC
clone_size: few; j_call: TRBJ1-2; d_call: TRBD1; v_call: TRBV4-2; cdr3_aa: CASSPKQGAGPLLGYTF; cdr3_nt: TGTGCCAGCAGCCCTAAACAGGGGGCGGGACCGCTTTTGGGCTACACCTTC
clone_size: NA; j_call: TRBJ1-6; d_call: NA; v_call: TRBV9; cdr3_aa: CASKLNRGMQNSPLHF; cdr3_nt: TGTGCCTCCAAGCTTAATCGGGGTATGCAAAATTCACCCCTCCACTTT
clone_size: many; j_call: TRBJ1-1; d_call: NA; v_call: TRBV9; cdr3_aa: CASSPRGGVGNTEAFF; cdr3_nt: TGTGCCAGCAGCCCGAGGGGCGGGGTAGGGAACACTGAAGCTTTCTTT
clone_size: NA; j_call: TRBJ2-1; d_call: TRBD2; v_call: TRBV29-1; cdr3_aa: CSVERTSGGAYNEQFF; cdr3_nt: TGCAGCGTTGAACGGACTAGCGGGGGGGCCTACAATGAGCAGTTCTTC
clone_size: NA; j_call: TRBJ2-5; d_call: NA; v_call: TRBV25-1; cdr3_aa: CASSDRGAGETQYF; cdr3_nt: TGTGCCAGCAGTGATCGGGGAGCGGGAGAGACCCAGTACTTC
clone_size: few; j_call: TRBJ2-3; d_call: NA; v_call: TRBV7-2; cdr3_aa: CASSFEADTQYF; cdr3_nt: TGTGCCAGCAGCTTCGAAGCGGATACGCAGTATTTT
clone_size: many; j_call: TRBJ2-4; d_call: TRBD1; v_call: TRBV27; cdr3_aa: CASTSGTGKNIQYF; cdr3_nt: TGTGCCAGCACCTCCGGGACAGGGAAAAACATTCAGTACTTC
clone_size: NA; j_call: TRBJ2-6; d_call: NA; v_call: TRBV6-5; cdr3_aa: CASRGMGAGANVLTF; cdr3_nt: TGTGCCAGCAGGGGCATGGGGGCTGGGGCCAACGTCCTGACTTTC
clone_size: few; j_call: TRBJ2-7; d_call: NA; v_call: TRBV5-1; cdr3_aa: CASSLGAGSSYEQYF; cdr3_nt: TGCGCCAGCAGCTTGGGCGCCGGATCCTCCTACGAGCAGTACTTC
clone_size: NA; j_call: TRBJ2-7; d_call: TRBD2; v_call: TRBV19; cdr3_aa: CASSPIAGASYEQYF; cdr3_nt: TGTGCCAGTAGTCCCATAGCGGGGGCCTCCTACGAGCAGTACTTC
clone_size: NA; j_call: TRBJ2-2; d_call: TRBD2; v_call: TRBV7-9; cdr3_aa: CATSAGANTGELFF; cdr3_nt: TGTGCTACCTCCGCGGGAGCGAACACCGGGGAGCTGTTTTTT
clone_size: NA; j_call: TRBJ2-7; d_call: TRBD2; v_call: TRBV7-2; cdr3_aa: CASSQQAGGHYEQYF; cdr3_nt: TGTGCCAGCAGCCAGCAAGCGGGGGGGCACTACGAGCAGTACTTC
clone_size: few; j_call: TRBJ1-2; d_call: NA; v_call: TRBV25-1; cdr3_aa: CASTRDETANYGYTF; cdr3_nt: TGTGCCAGCACTCGGGACGAGACAGCTAACTATGGCTACACCTTC
clone_size: NA; j_call: TRBJ1-2; d_call: NA; v_call: TRBV11-2; cdr3_aa: CASSSRLVPYGYTF; cdr3_nt: TGTGCCAGCAGCTCGCGATTGGTACCTTATGGCTACACCTTC
clone_size: few; j_call: TRBJ2-7; d_call: NA; v_call: TRBV2; cdr3_aa: CASSGEYEQYF; cdr3_nt: TGTGCCAGCAGTGGTGAATACGAGCAGTACTTC
clone_size: NA; j_call: TRBJ2-5; d_call: TRBD1; v_call: TRBV6-5; cdr3_aa: CASSFVGQGQETQYF; cdr3_nt: TGTGCCAGCAGTTTCGTCGGACAGGGACAAGAGACCCAGTACTTC
clone_size: few; j_call: TRBJ2-5; d_call: NA; v_call: TRBV5-1; cdr3_aa: CASSASRETQYF; cdr3_nt: TGCGCCAGCAGCGCCTCTAGGGAGACCCAGTACTTC
clone_size: NA; j_call: TRBJ2-5; d_call: NA; v_call: TRBV6-5; cdr3_aa: CASSYPQYPETQYF; cdr3_nt: TGTGCCAGCAGTTACCCCCAGTACCCGGAGACCCAGTACTTC
clone_size: many; j_call: TRBJ2-4; d_call: TRBD2; v_call: TRBV19; cdr3_aa: CASSIDHRSGALAKNIQYF; cdr3_nt: TGTGCCAGTAGTATAGATCACCGTAGCGGGGCCCTAGCCAAAAACATTCAGTACTTC
clone_size: NA; j_call: TRBJ1-6; d_call: NA; v_call: TRBV11-2; cdr3_aa: CASSLGEESPLHF; cdr3_nt: TGTGCCAGCAGCTTAGGGGAGGAGTCACCCCTCCACTTT
clone_size: NA; j_call: TRBJ1-1; d_call: NA; v_call: TRBV7-8; cdr3_aa: CASSQGTEAFF; cdr3_nt: TGTGCCAGCAGTCAAGGCACTGAAGCTTTCTTT
clone_size: many; j_call: TRBJ2-1; d_call: NA; v_call: TRBV19; cdr3_aa: CASSIIRGVSVVEQFF; cdr3_nt: TGTGCCAGTAGTATTATCAGAGGTGTCTCGGTTGTGGAGCAGTTCTTC
clone_size: NA; j_call: TRBJ1-1; d_call: NA; v_call: TRBV7-2; cdr3_aa: CASSPLEGAAFF; cdr3_nt: TGTGCCAGCAGCCCCCTGGAGGGTGCAGCTTTCTTT
clone_size: NA; j_call: TRBJ1-2; d_call: NA; v_call: TRBV7-9; cdr3_aa: CASSLAGSYGYTF; cdr3_nt: TGTGCCAGCAGCTTAGCAGGGAGTTATGGCTACACCTTC
clone_size: NA; j_call: TRBJ1-4; d_call: NA; v_call: TRBV7-2; cdr3_aa: CASSLGFLDSGKLFF; cdr3_nt: TGTGCCAGCAGCTTAGGCTTCCTAGACAGTGGAAAACTGTTTTTT
clone_size: few; j_call: TRBJ1-2; d_call: NA; v_call: TRBV6-1; cdr3_aa: CASSEAYTAYYGYTF; cdr3_nt: TGTGCCAGCAGTGAAGCGTATACAGCTTACTATGGCTACACCTTC
clone_size: NA; j_call: TRBJ2-3; d_call: NA; v_call: TRBV19; cdr3_aa: CASSLQTGADTQYF; cdr3_nt: TGTGCCAGTAGTCTTCAGACAGGAGCAGATACGCAGTATTTT
clone_size: NA; j_call: TRBJ2-5; d_call: TRBD2; v_call: TRBV10-2; cdr3_aa: CASGLAGGTGETQYF; cdr3_nt: TGCGCCAGCGGACTAGCGGGGGGGACCGGAGAGACCCAGTACTTC
clone_size: NA; j_call: TRBJ2-5; d_call: NA; v_call: TRBV7-8; cdr3_aa: CASSPAGQETQYF; cdr3_nt: TGTGCCAGCAGCCCGGCAGGTCAAGAGACCCAGTACTTC
clone_size: NA; j_call: TRBJ2-5; d_call: NA; v_call: TRBV7-2; cdr3_aa: CASSFPDRRTAQYF; cdr3_nt: TGTGCCAGCAGCTTTCCTGACAGGAGGACGGCCCAGTACTTC
clone_size: NA; j_call: TRBJ2-5; d_call: NA; v_call: TRBV7-9; cdr3_aa: CASSFYWETQYF; cdr3_nt: TGTGCCAGCAGCTTTTATTGGGAGACCCAGTACTTC
clone_size: few; j_call: TRBJ1-2; d_call: NA; v_call: TRBV9; cdr3_aa: CASSPEGEGSYGYTF; cdr3_nt: TGTGCCAGCAGCCCCGAAGGGGAAGGATCGTATGGCTACACCTTC
clone_size: NA; j_call: TRBJ1-1; d_call: TRBD1; v_call: TRBV5-6; cdr3_aa: CASVLLDRAGTEAFF; cdr3_nt: TGTGCCAGCGTCCTATTGGACAGGGCAGGCACTGAAGCTTTCTTT
clone_size: NA; j_call: TRBJ2-3; d_call: NA; v_call: TRBV18; cdr3_aa: CASSPTSSHTDTQYF; cdr3_nt: TGTGCCAGCTCACCAACTAGCAGCCACACAGATACGCAGTATTTT
clone_size: NA; j_call: TRBJ1-1; d_call: TRBD1; v_call: TRBV7-9; cdr3_aa: CASSPVPGQGWTEAFF; cdr3_nt: TGTGCCAGCAGCCCGGTCCCGGGACAGGGGTGGACTGAAGCTTTCTTT
clone_size: few; j_call: TRBJ1-4; d_call: NA; v_call: TRBV7-9; cdr3_aa: CASSSGADFNEKLFF; cdr3_nt: TGTGCCAGCAGCTCAGGGGCGGATTTTAATGAAAAACTGTTTTTT
clone_size: many; j_call: TRBJ1-1; d_call: NA; v_call: TRBV5-1; cdr3_aa: CASSLLLNTEAFF; cdr3_nt: TGCGCCAGCAGCTTGCTCTTGAACACTGAAGCTTTCTTT
clone_size: many; j_call: TRBJ1-5; d_call: TRBD1; v_call: TRBV7-2; cdr3_aa: CASSFGLGTGNQPQHF; cdr3_nt: TGTGCCAGCAGTTTTGGATTAGGGACAGGGAATCAGCCCCAGCATTTT
clone_size: few; j_call: TRBJ2-7; d_call: TRBD2; v_call: TRBV28; cdr3_aa: CASRLPGLVHEQYF; cdr3_nt: TGTGCCAGCAGATTACCGGGACTAGTCCACGAGCAGTACTTC
clone_size: few; j_call: TRBJ1-2; d_call: NA; v_call: TRBV19; cdr3_aa: CASSTGYGYTF; cdr3_nt: TGTGCCAGTAGTACCGGGTATGGCTACACCTTC
clone_size: NA; j_call: TRBJ1-6; d_call: TRBD1; v_call: TRBV30; cdr3_aa: CACPGQDHSPLHF; cdr3_nt: TGTGCCTGTCCGGGACAGGACCATTCACCCCTCCACTTT
clone_size: many; j_call: TRBJ1-2; d_call: TRBD1; v_call: TRBV29-1; cdr3_aa: CSVGWSDREGHGYTF; cdr3_nt: TGCAGCGTTGGGTGGTCTGACAGGGAGGGACATGGCTACACCTTC
clone_size: few; j_call: TRBJ1-2; d_call: NA; v_call: TRBV5-1; cdr3_aa: CASSSPGGADGYTF; cdr3_nt: TGCGCCAGCAGCTCCCCCGGGGGGGCGGATGGCTACACCTTC
clone_size: few; j_call: TRBJ2-5; d_call: TRBD1; v_call: TRBV7-6; cdr3_aa: CASSLAGQGRETQYF; cdr3_nt: TGTGCCAGCAGCTTAGCGGGACAGGGGAGAGAGACCCAGTACTTC
clone_size: few; j_call: TRBJ2-2; d_call: NA; v_call: TRBV19; cdr3_aa: CASSPTGSTGELFF; cdr3_nt: TGTGCCAGTAGTCCGACCGGGAGCACCGGGGAGCTGTTTTTT
clone_size: few; j_call: TRBJ2-2; d_call: NA; v_call: TRBV7-2; cdr3_aa: CASSARWLEELFF; cdr3_nt: TGTGCCAGCAGCGCTCGATGGTTAGAGGAGCTGTTTTTT
clone_size: few; j_call: TRBJ2-2; d_call: NA; v_call: TRBV7-2; cdr3_aa: CASSPTGNRELFF; cdr3_nt: TGTGCCAGCAGCCCTACAGGGAACCGGGAGCTGTTTTTT